This TCR beta chain was profiled in a study of shared clonotypes between healthy human individuals. Overall study context: Researchers assigned three CD4 naive, three CD4 memory, two CD8 naive and one CD8 memory plate to each donor.

The data were produced by immunoSEQ multiplex PCR, yet TCRdb's version contains in-frame clones alone and is incomplete. Found here are some 600,000 clones, about 96% of them singletons; the top ten hold more than 0.085%. It was CD45RO-negative cells, positively selected for CCR7, that made up naive CD8 cells, with terminally differentiated effector memory CD45RA+ cells excluded. This clone was counted a few times. Its antigen is not known. Other DNA sequences in this specimen translate into the identical CDR3. Study-wide points: Investigators expected sequencing depth to affect clonotype sharing among donors.

Germline V CDR1 and CDR2: SGHVS, FNYEAQ. The CDR3 extends over 13 amino acids. Trimming left V 1 base short and J 1 base short, with 4 bases between. This chain joins TRBV7-6 and TRBJ1-1; no firm D call. This TCR derives from a woman in her twenties or thirties in good health. Input material: naive CD8+ T cells sorted from blood. The CDR3 loop reads CASSLEANTEAFF. The CDR3 bases are TGTGCCAGCAGCTTAGAGGCGAACACTGAAGCTTTCTTT.